These 2 T cell receptor beta chains were sequenced from one sample in a study of spatial heterogeneity in lung cancer. Overall study findings and caveats: Mutation tallies in tumors tracked expanded intratumoral alpha and beta TCR counts.

MiXCR, applied by TCRdb to the 5' RACE reads, yields one record per CDR3 protein. The repertoire includes thousands of distinct CDR3 sequences, roughly 8.2% of them detected once, and approximately 29% sits in the top ten. These receptors lack a known antigen. Time point in this sample: sample taken at primary tumor resection. Here the sequenced sample was lung tumor tissue, taken at surgery. The receptor set was obtained from a female donor with early-stage non-small cell lung cancer.

This clonotype is medium-sized within its sample. This beta chain appears as a stray read in a library generated for alpha chains; its size is not informative. The V gene is TRBV18, the J gene TRBJ1-2; D might be TRBD1 (5 bases). Deletions cut 3 bases from V and 4 bases from J, with 9 bases between. Germline values: CDR1 KGHSH, CDR2 LQKENI. The CDR3 has 13 residues. The CDR3 sequence: CASSPDITYGYTF. CDR3 in DNA: TGTGCCAGCTCACCGGACATAACCTATGGCTACACCTTC.

This clonotype is medium-sized within its sample. Since the library was made to target alpha chains, this beta chain is a stray read and its abundance is not meaningful. The J gene is TRBJ2-1, the V gene TRBV20-1; D not certain. Germline lookup yields CDR1 DFQATT and CDR2 SNEGSKA (reference sequence). This CDR3 is built from 14 residues. V was clipped by 3 bases and J by 0 bases, with 9 bases between them. The CDR3 bases are TGCAGTGCTAGTAGGCAGGTCTCCTACAATGAGCAGTTCTTC. This codes for CSASRQVSYNEQFF.